Presented here are 19 T cell receptor beta chains from one specimen sequenced in a study of T cells in Graves' hyperthyroidism and ophthalmopathy. Amplification targeted TCR beta CDR3 regions from RNA transcripts. The primer set for the first-round RT-PCR of the TCR CDR3 was HTBI. TCRdb itself ran the multiplex PCR reads through MiXCR, one entry per CDR3 protein. The sample yields 650,000 to 700,000 distinct CDR3 sequences, 17% seen once. Sequenced material: blood. The receptors shown here come from a man aged 50-59 years with Graves' hyperthyroidism.

This clonotype was recorded many times. The chain recombines TRBV27 with TRBJ2-1, with D unclear. In germline, CDR1 is MNHEY, CDR2 SMNVEV (reference sequence). The V end lost 4 bases, the J end lost 4 bases, and 11 bases lay between the germline ends. The CDR3 consists of 14 residues. In DNA, the CDR3 is TGTGCCAGCAGTTGGTCAGATCGATACAATGAGCAGTTCTTC. Translated: CASSWSDRYNEQFF.

This clonotype was picked up many times. The V gene is TRBV2, the J gene TRBJ2-2, with TRBD1 identical over 7 bases. V was clipped by 6 bases and J by 3 bases; unmatched bases: 7. CDR1 SNHLY and CDR2 FYNNEI come from the germline V gene. There are 15 residues in the CDR3. In DNA, the CDR3 is TGTGCCAGCAGACCGGGACAGACCTACACCGGGGAGCTGTTTTTT. This codes for CASRPGQTYTGELFF.

The V call is TRBV2, the J call TRBJ2-1; 8 positions agree with TRBD1. The CDR3 is 14 amino acids. V lost 6 bases and J lost 9; bases outside the gene matches: 10. Germline V gene sequence: CDR1 SNHLY, CDR2 FYNNEI. CDR3: CASRSQGALGEQFF. For the CDR3, the DNA is TGTGCCAGCAGGTCTCAGGGGGCATTGGGTGAGCAGTTCTTC. The entire variable domain, with the rest obtained from reference TRBV2 and TRBJ2-1, is as follows: EPEVTQTPSHQVTQMGQEVILRCVPISNHLYFYWYRQILGQKVEFLVSFYNNEISEKSEIFDDQFSVERPDGSNFTLKIRSTKLEDSAMYFCASRSQGALGEQFFGPGTRLTVL.

V gene TRBV20-1 combines with J gene TRBJ2-3; D is possibly TRBD1 (5 bases). The CDR3 totals 16 residues. V lost 1 base and J 2 bases, leaving 16 bases between the germline ends. The germline CDR1 and CDR2 sequences are DFQATT and SNEGSKA (reference sequence). Written as DNA, the CDR3 is TGCAGTGCTAGAGCCAGGGAACACCAACCCACAGATACGCAGTATTTT. Translation gives CSARAREHQPTDTQYF.

This clonotype has a count of ten or more. The CDR3 coding sequence is TGTGCCAGCAGACCACCGGGACCGAGCACAGATACGCAGTATTTT. Protein sequence: CASRPPGPSTDTQYF. The V and J genes are TRBV11-2 and TRBJ2-3, with D possibly called TRBD1 or TRBD2 (5 bases each). The CDR3 covers 15 residues. The germline V gene has CDR1 SGHAT and CDR2 FQNNGV. Trimming took off 6 bases at V and 0 bases at J, with 13 bases between the two ends.

This clonotype has ten or more counts. The chain uses TRBV7-3 and TRBJ2-3; tentatively, D is TRBD2 (6 bases). CDR3 length: 15 residues. The germline V gene has CDR1 SGHTA and CDR2 FQGTGA. Trimming removed 2 bases from V and 5 bases from J, with 14 bases in between. CDR3 sequence: CASSLQPGEQDTQYF. The CDR3 DNA reads as TGTGCCAGCAGCTTACAGCCGGGGGAGCAAGATACGCAGTATTTT.

The CDR3 DNA follows: TGTGCCAGCAGCCAAGAAGCCTCCTACAGGAGCTCCTACGAGCAGTACTTC. It encodes CASSQEASYRSSYEQYF. This sequence joins TRBV11-2 and TRBJ2-7; a possible D gene is TRBD1 (5 bases). Germline CDR1 and CDR2: SGHAT and FQNNGV. Trimming took off 5 bases at V and 0 bases at J, with 20 bases between the two ends. CDR3 length: 17 residues.

The chain couples TRBV6-6 to TRBJ2-1; 8 bases align to TRBD2. The CDR3 has 15 amino acids. Germline CDR1 reads MNHNY; CDR2 reads SVGAGI (reference sequence). The trim removed 0 bases at V and 4 bases at J, leaving 2 bases unmatched. Here the CDR3 reads CASSYSSGDYNEQFF. The CDR3, as DNA: TGTGCCAGCAGTTACTCTAGCGGGGATTACAATGAGCAGTTCTTC.

This clonotype occurred many times. The chain is built from TRBV2 and TRBJ1-3, with TRBD1 as a possible D gene (6 bases). Germline CDR1 is SNHLY and CDR2 is FYNNEI. V was cut by 2 bases and J by 2 bases, with 10 bases left in between. This CDR3 has 15 residues. CDR3 DNA: TGTGCCAGCAGTGAACAGGGGATTCCTGGAAACACCATATATTTT. Encoded protein: CASSEQGIPGNTIYF. The full variable domain, rest sourced from reference TRBV2 and TRBJ1-3, is EPEVTQTPSHQVTQMGQEVILRCVPISNHLYFYWYRQILGQKVEFLVSFYNNEISEKSEIFDDQFSVERPDGSNFTLKIRSTKLEDSAMYFCASSEQGIPGNTIYFGEGSWLTVV.

This clonotype was observed a few times. The rearrangement uses TRBV6-1 and TRBJ1-4, with 9 positions matching TRBD1. CDR3 length equals 15 residues. The junction had 14 bases not matched to a gene; V was cut back by 7 bases and J by 11 bases. Germline values: CDR1 MNHNS, CDR2 SASEGT. The CDR3 region is CASIEQGAGGGKLFF. CDR3 bases: TGTGCCAGCATCGAACAGGGGGCAGGGGGAGGTAAACTGTTTTTT.

The rearrangement joins TRBV9 to TRBJ1-5; tentative D call: TRBD1 (6 bases). The V gene's germline CDR1 is SGDLS and CDR2 YYNGEE. The CDR3 covers 15 residues. Trimming pared 0 bases from V and 3 bases from J, leaving 10 bases between. The CDR3 coding sequence is TGTGCCAGCAGCGTAGCTGGGGGGCCCAATCAGCCCCAGCATTTT. The encoded protein is CASSVAGGPNQPQHF. Full variable domain (outside the CDR3, taken from reference TRBV9 and TRBJ1-5): DSGVTQTPKHLITATGQRVTLRCSPRSGDLSVYWYQQSLDQGLQFLIQYYNGEERAKGNILERFSAQQFPDLHSELNLSSLELGDSALYFCASSVAGGPNQPQHFGDGTRLSIL.

This clonotype appeared many times. The chain uses TRBV28 and TRBJ2-5; 10 nucleotides agree with TRBD2. The CDR3 consists of 15 residues. Germline CDR1 reads MDHEN; CDR2 reads SYDVKM. With V trimmed by 3 bases and J by 5 bases, 6 bases remained unmatched. CDR3 coding DNA: TGTGCCAGCAGTTTGGAGACTAGCGGGTTGGAGACCCAGTACTTC. Protein sequence: CASSLETSGLETQYF.

The chain couples TRBV19 to TRBJ1-1; no clear D. Germline V gene lookup returns CDR1 LNHDA and CDR2 SQIVND (reference sequence). Trimming left V 1 base short and J 4 bases short, with 4 bases between. This CDR3 has 12 residues. The CDR3 is CASSIVSTEAFF. CDR3 nucleotide sequence: TGTGCCAGTAGTATAGTTTCCACTGAAGCTTTCTTT.

This clonotype has a count of ten or more. The chain employs TRBV10-3 and TRBJ2-1, with 7 bases identical to TRBD1. V shed 4 bases and J 5 bases; nucleotides not matched to a gene: 5. The CDR3 is 14 residues long. Looked up from germline, CDR1 is ENHRY and CDR2 is SYGVKD. The CDR3 sequence is CAISARGPDNEQFF. The CDR3, as DNA: TGTGCCATCAGTGCTAGGGGGCCGGACAATGAGCAGTTCTTC.

This clonotype was detected ten times or more. The J gene is TRBJ2-7, the V gene TRBV6-5; the D is unclear. Germline CDR1 MNHEY, CDR2 SVGAGI. Trimming pared 0 bases from V and 6 bases from J, leaving 12 bases between. CDR3 length: 14 residues. Here the CDR3 reads CASSYSLGIAEQYF. In nucleotides, the CDR3 is TGTGCCAGCAGTTACTCGTTGGGAATCGCCGAGCAGTACTTC.

This clonotype appeared a few times. The V call is TRBV24-1, the J call TRBJ2-3; 10 nucleotides line up with TRBD1. The germline V gene has CDR1 KGHDR and CDR2 SFDVKD. With V trimmed by 2 bases and J by 1 base, 2 bases remained unmatched. This CDR3 has 16 amino acids. In DNA form, the CDR3 reads TGTGCCACCAGTGATTCCGGGACAGGGGGCACAGATACGCAGTATTTT. Its protein is CATSDSGTGGTDTQYF.

This clonotype was seen more than once but under ten times. The V gene is TRBV28, the J gene TRBJ1-1; D not certain. From germline, CDR1 is MDHEN and CDR2 SYDVKM. Trimming removed 5 bases at V and 0 bases at J, with 13 bases between. This CDR3 spans 15 amino acids. The CDR3 DNA reads as TGTGCCAGCAGTGCGATGACGGAATTGAACACTGAAGCTTTCTTT. Its protein product is CASSAMTELNTEAFF.

This clonotype was detected many times. The chain couples TRBV12-3 or TRBV12-4 to TRBJ1-1; D perhaps matches TRBD1 (6 bases). This CDR3 contains 15 residues. V shed 0 bases and J shed 10 bases, with 18 bases lying between them. This CDR3 is CASSLADRFGGPAFF. The CDR3 coding sequence is TGTGCCAGCAGTTTAGCAGACAGGTTCGGAGGGCCAGCTTTCTTT.

This clonotype was observed many times. The chain employs TRBV28 and TRBJ2-3, with unresolved D. With 1 base removed from V and 0 bases from J, the gap between germline ends came to 8 bases. Germline values: CDR1 MDHEN, CDR2 SYDVKM. The CDR3 is 15 amino acids. The CDR3 bases are TGTGCCAGCAGTTTATCCTCAGCTAGCACAGATACGCAGTATTTT. Residues: CASSLSSASTDTQYF. Together with reference TRBV28 and TRBJ2-3, the CDR3 gives the full variable domain: DVKVTQSSRYLVKRTGEKVFLECVQDMDHENMFWYRQDPGLGLRLIYFSYDVKMKEKGDIPEGYSVSREKKERFSLILESASTNQTSMYLCASSLSSASTDTQYFGPGTRLTVL.